A single sample is the source of the 27 T cell receptor beta chains below, sequenced in a study of shared clonotypes between healthy human individuals (dated by TCRdb to 2020 to 2021). Receptors were amplified or captured by the immunoSEQ multiplex PCR assay. Imported from immuneACCESS, the table was reduced by TCRdb to in-frame sequences with V and J called. These copies leave out some clones; in studies compared against another copy, an unresolved V gene accounts for under half, and the cause of the remainder is not known. The sample table holds over a million clones, of which more than 75% were seen once. Of the sample, 0.5% to 0.65% falls within the top ten clones. The material sequenced was memory CD4+ T cells from PBMCs. The sample's cell subset or site label is to be understood as: CD45RA-negative fraction. The receptors originated from a man between 18 and 29 years old in good health. Some clones in this sample may be carry-over from other donors' samples.

This clone was counted once. The chain couples TRBV19 to TRBJ2-1, with D possibly TRBD1 on 5 matching bases. This CDR3 is 20 amino acids long. Germline V gene lookup returns CDR1 LNHDA and CDR2 SQIVND (reference sequence). Trimming pared 8 bases from V and 4 bases from J, leaving 33 bases between. The CDR3: CASSTLTILTGRGEYNEQFF. CDR3 coding DNA: TGTGCCAGTTCCACTCTAACAATCCTCACAGGTAGAGGAGAATACAATGAGCAGTTCTTC.

This clone has only one observation. The CDR3 nucleotides are TGTGCCAGCAGCCCCCCCAGCGGGAGGTCCTCCTACGAGCAGTACTTC. Translating it yields CASSPPSGRSSYEQYF. J is TRBJ2-7 and V is TRBV11-2; TRBD2 matches at 9 bases. CDR1 and CDR2 (germline): SGHAT, FQNNGV. Germline trimming cut 5 bases from V and 0 bases from J; bases unmatched to any gene: 8. This CDR3 has 16 amino acids.

This clone was detected many times. The CDR3 bases are TGTGCCAGCCGCCGGACAGGGGGTGCAACTAATGAAAAACTGTTTTTT. Translated, it gives CASRRTGGATNEKLFF. J is TRBJ1-4 and V is TRBV7-8; the match to TRBD1 covers 10 bases. CDR1 and CDR2 from the germline V gene are SGHVS and FQNEAQ. With 8 bases clipped from V and 0 bases from J, the junction kept 6 bases outside the gene matches. The CDR3 sequence is 16 residues long.

The chain is built from TRBV28 and TRBJ2-4; D is possibly TRBD2 (5 bases). Germline V gene lookup returns CDR1 MDHEN and CDR2 SYDVKM. The ends were cut back, 6 bases at V and 1 base at J, with 16 bases in the middle. This CDR3 has 16 amino acids. This CDR3 is CASSRPYGGAKNIQYF. CDR3 sequence (DNA): TGTGCCAGCAGCCGTCCCTATGGCGGGGCCAAAAACATTCAGTACTTC. The variable domain in full, with the rest retrieved from reference TRBV28 and TRBJ2-4, is DVKVTQSSRYLVKRTGEKVFLECVQDMDHENMFWYRQDPGLGLRLIYFSYDVKMKEKGDIPEGYSVSREKKERFSLILESASTNQTSMYLCASSRPYGGAKNIQYFGAGTRLSVL.

This clone was observed many times. The V gene is TRBV18, the J gene TRBJ2-7; no definite D call. V dropped 3 bases and J dropped 0 bases, with 9 bases sitting between them. The germline gives CDR1 KGHSH, CDR2 LQKENI. The CDR3 consists of 14 residues. The CDR3 here is CASSPESNSYEQYF. Written as DNA, the CDR3 is TGTGCCAGCTCACCCGAAAGTAACTCCTACGAGCAGTACTTC.

The V and J genes are TRBV12-5 and TRBJ2-3; weak D call: TRBD2 (6 bases). The ends were cut back, 7 bases at V and 1 base at J, with 12 bases in the middle. CDR3 length equals 14 residues. The germline CDR1 and CDR2 sequences are LGHNT and FRNRAP. CDR3 nucleotides: TGTGCTAGTGCCCGGGACTTTCGCACAGATACGCAGTATTTT. This translates into CASARDFRTDTQYF.

The J gene is TRBJ2-2, the V gene TRBV28; D not certain. The germline CDR1 and CDR2 sequences are MDHEN and SYDVKM. This CDR3 has 15 amino acids. V was shortened by 3 bases and J by 0 bases, with 8 bases between the two germline ends. This chain's CDR3 is CASSLGGSNTGELFF. The CDR3, as DNA: TGTGCCAGCAGTTTGGGCGGATCGAACACCGGGGAGCTGTTTTTT.

The V and J genes are TRBV5-1 and TRBJ1-1, with D unresolved. The CDR3 consists of 17 residues. Germline V gives CDR1 SGHRS, CDR2 YFSETQ. V gave up 2 bases and J gave up 4 bases, with 21 bases separating them. CDR3 sequence (DNA): TGCGCCAGCAGCTTTTCATCACTATTAGCGGGCGGCACTGAAGCTTTCTTT. Its protein is CASSFSSLLAGGTEAFF.

The chain couples TRBV30 to TRBJ1-2, with 10 bases fitting TRBD1. This CDR3 is 13 amino acids long. Germline V lookup: CDR1 GTSNPN, CDR2 SVGIG (reference sequence). V was pared by 4 bases and J by 3 bases, with 2 bases of the junction left unmatched. This CDR3 reads CAWTGTGDYGYTF. As DNA, the CDR3 is TGTGCCTGGACCGGGACAGGGGACTATGGCTACACCTTC.

This chain joins TRBV19 and TRBJ1-4, with 7 bases matching TRBD1. J lost 6 bases, V lost 3 bases, and 4 bases had no gene match. The CDR3 totals 14 residues. Germline V CDR1 and CDR2: LNHDA, SQIVND (reference sequence). The CDR3 bases are TGTGCCAGTAGTATGGACAGGCCTGATGAAAAACTGTTTTTT. This gives the protein CASSMDRPDEKLFF.

The chain recombines TRBV20-1 with TRBJ2-4; tentative D call: TRBD1 (6 bases). The germline V and J ends were trimmed by 3 bases and 9 bases, with 9 bases remaining between them. The CDR3 sequence is 11 residues long. Looked up from germline, CDR1 is DFQATT and CDR2 is SNEGSKA (reference sequence). The CDR3 spells CSARDRGIQYF. CDR3 in DNA: TGCAGTGCTAGGGACAGAGGCATTCAGTACTTC.

The CDR3 loop reads CASTRGGSVQYF. The DNA for the CDR3 is TGTGCCAGCACGCGGGGGGGGTCGGTGCAGTACTTC. The chain combines TRBV28 with TRBJ2-7, with 9 positions matching TRBD2. The CDR3 totals 12 residues. The junction had 7 bases not matched to a gene; V was cut back by 7 bases and J by 9 bases. In germline, CDR1 is MDHEN, CDR2 SYDVKM.

This chain connects TRBV6-6 to TRBJ2-7; D may match TRBD1 or TRBD2 (5 bases each). V lost 2 bases and J 3 bases, leaving 11 bases between the germline ends. In germline, CDR1 is MNHNY, CDR2 SVGAGI (reference sequence). This CDR3 contains 14 residues. CDR3 sequence reads: CASSYLVGVYEQYF. As DNA, the CDR3 is TGTGCCAGCAGTTACCTTGTGGGGGTCTACGAGCAGTACTTC.

Here the CDR3 DNA reads TGTGCCAGCAGTTCATATCCCGCTGGGCAGGGGATCGGCTACACCTTC. Amino acids: CASSSYPAGQGIGYTF. The rearrangement joins TRBV28 to TRBJ1-2, with TRBD1 as a possible D gene (6 bases). V shed 4 bases and J shed 8 bases, with 23 bases lying between them. Germline V gene sequence: CDR1 MDHEN, CDR2 SYDVKM. The CDR3 runs to 16 residues.

This chain joins TRBV28 and TRBJ1-4; possibly TRBD1 for D (6 bases). Deletions cut 8 bases from V and 4 bases from J, with 14 bases between. This CDR3 is built from 14 residues. CDR1 and CDR2 (germline): MDHEN, SYDVKM. The CDR3 DNA reads as TGTGCCAGCTCGCCGGACAGAGATAATGAAAAACTGTTTTTT. Protein: CASSPDRDNEKLFF.

CDR3 protein: CASSFGQLYGYTF. The CDR3 nucleotides read TGTGCCAGCAGTTTTGGGCAGCTCTATGGCTACACCTTC. The chain carries TRBV28 and TRBJ1-2; D remains unclear. V dropped 3 bases and J dropped 4 bases, with 9 bases sitting between them. This CDR3 has 13 amino acids. Per the germline V gene, CDR1 is MDHEN and CDR2 is SYDVKM.

The chain employs TRBV10-3 and TRBJ1-1; TRBD1 aligns across 10 bases. V dropped 4 bases and J dropped 10; count of bases not matched to a gene: 9. This CDR3 comprises 14 residues. Germline CDR1 and CDR2: ENHRY and SYGVKD. CDR3 DNA: TGTGCCATCAGTGTTGGGGACAGGGGCCACGGAGCTTTCTTT. Residues: CAISVGDRGHGAFF.

The rearrangement joins TRBV4-1 to TRBJ2-7; 9 bases map to TRBD1. V gave up 6 bases and J gave up 2 bases; unmatched junction bases: 5. Per the germline V gene, CDR1 is MGHRA and CDR2 is YSYEKL. CDR3 size: 14 residues. The CDR3 sequence: CASSRDRAAYEQYF. CDR3 DNA sequence: TGCGCCAGCAGTCGGGACAGGGCGGCCTACGAGCAGTACTTC.

This chain connects TRBV10-1 to TRBJ1-2; the D is unclear. V lost 6 bases and J 4 bases, leaving 9 bases between the germline ends. Per germline, CDR1 WNHNN and CDR2 SYGVQD (reference sequence). The CDR3 totals 12 residues. CDR3 residues: CASRGVRYGYTF. The DNA of the CDR3 is TGCGCCAGCAGGGGAGTACGCTATGGCTACACCTTC.

Note on this clone: This sequence is one base from a far larger clone and is likely a read error. The sample has other DNA sequences that encode this CDR3 too. The genes are TRBV30 and TRBJ2-5; D is possibly TRBD1 or TRBD2 (5 bases each). This CDR3 has 11 residues. Trimming took off 2 bases at V and 5 bases at J, with 6 bases between the two ends. Germline V gene data show CDR1 as GTSNPN and CDR2 as SVGIG (reference sequence). Written as DNA, the CDR3 is TGTGCCTGGAGTTGGGGGGAGACCCAGTACTTC. Translating it yields CAWSWGETQYF.

The rearrangement joins TRBV28 to TRBJ2-1, with a possible D match to TRBD2 (6 bases). From germline, CDR1 is MDHEN and CDR2 SYDVKM. The CDR3 extends over 16 amino acids. V was clipped by 6 bases and J by 1 base, with 16 bases between them. Written as DNA, the CDR3 is TGTGCCAGCAGCCCATGGGTGGGGAGGTCCTACAATGAGCAGTTCTTC. It specifies CASSPWVGRSYNEQFF.

The chain couples TRBV4-2 to TRBJ1-1, with D tentatively TRBD1 (5 bases). V dropped 1 base and J dropped 3 bases, with 15 bases sitting between them. Germline CDR1 reads LGHNA; CDR2 reads YNFKEQ. The CDR3 has 16 amino acids. DNA of the CDR3: TGTGCCAGCAGCCAAGGTCCAGGGAAGAAGGACACTGAAGCTTTCTTT. Encoded protein: CASSQGPGKKDTEAFF.

This chain connects TRBV28 to TRBJ2-5, with a weak D call TRBD2 (7 bases). The CDR3 extends over 14 amino acids. Germline CDR1 and CDR2: MDHEN and SYDVKM. V was clipped by 8 bases and J by 1 base, with 14 bases between them. This chain's CDR3 is CASGGAGSQETQYF. CDR3 nucleotide sequence: TGTGCCAGCGGGGGGGCGGGTTCCCAAGAGACCCAGTACTTC.

For this clone: A read error is possible here, since a much larger clone lies one base away. The same CDR3 can be traced to other DNA sequences in this sample. This rearrangement joins TRBV5-4 to TRBJ2-3; tentatively, D is TRBD2 (6 bases). This CDR3 region has 12 residues. Trimming took 2 bases from V and 5 from J, leaving 6 bases between them. Germline V gene sequence: CDR1 SGHNT, CDR2 YYREEE (reference sequence). The CDR3 protein is CASSLAGDTQYF. The CDR3 DNA sequence: TGTGCCAGCAGCTTAGCGGGAGATACGCAGTATTTT.

For this clone: Being one base from a much bigger clone, this may be a read error. The chain combines TRBV28 with TRBJ2-3; tentative D call: TRBD1 (5 bases). The end of the DNA is better explained by TRBJ1-5, so the J call may be wrong. Germline loops: CDR1 MDHEN, CDR2 SYDVKM. CDR3 length equals 12 residues. CDR3 DNA sequence: TGTGCCAGCACCACCCGGGGCGATACGCAGCATTTT. Its protein product is CASTTRGDTQHF.

The chain couples TRBV5-4 to TRBJ2-3; D may be TRBD2 (5 bases). CDR1 is SGHNT, CDR2 YYREEE, per germline (reference sequence). V was clipped by 1 base and J by 3 bases, with 15 bases between them. This CDR3 has 16 amino acids. The CDR3 loop reads CASSLREYRMTDTQYF. The DNA for the CDR3 is TGTGCCAGCAGCTTGAGGGAGTACCGCATGACAGATACGCAGTATTTT.

The V and J genes are TRBV2 and TRBJ1-5; 7 bases line up with TRBD1. The V and J ends lost 5 bases and 3 bases, in that order; junction bases with no gene match: 7. Per the germline V gene, CDR1 is SNHLY and CDR2 is FYNNEI. This CDR3 is 15 amino acids long. The CDR3 nucleotides are TGTGCCAGCAGTCGCGACAGGGTCAACAATCAGCCCCAGCATTTT. Its protein product is CASSRDRVNNQPQHF.